This T cell receptor (beta chain) originates from a study of cytomegalovirus exposure and HLA in healthy donors. Germline V lookup: CDR1 SNHLY, CDR2 FYNNEI. Between the trimmed V and J ends, which lost 10 bases and 6 bases, there was a span of 16 bases. The CDR3 length is 13 residues. Broader study findings: As a later analysis revealed, the rate of TCR association differed by HLA locus, with DRB1 most and HLA-C fewest.

13 Jbeta primers and 60 Vbeta primers were used for the PCR. Data came from immunoSEQ multiplex PCR; TCRdb stores just in-frame clones and leaves some out. Of about 160,000 clones listed, 65% to 90% were seen once; the top ten hold approximately 2%. This clone was counted a few times. What it recognizes is unknown. The V and J genes are TRBV2 and TRBJ1-3; D is perhaps TRBD1 (5 bases). Sequences were obtained from PBMCs. This receptor was taken from a woman under 30 in good health and CMV-seronegative. CDR3 DNA: TGTGCCACCTCAAAGGGGATCGAAAACACCATATATTTT. As protein: CATSKGIENTIYF.